These 27 T cell receptor beta chains came from one sample sequenced in a study of CD8 T cells in Susac syndrome (dated by TCRdb to the late 2010s). The library was built by means of the immunoSEQ multiplex PCR assay. RNA was extracted with the RNeasy kit and 0.5 to 1 ug was reverse transcribed using random hexamers. TCRdb reprocessed the public reads (quality trimming at Q25 with fastp, clone calling with MiXCR) and kept in-frame beta chains. Every distinct CDR3 protein forms one entry, paired with its most common genes and DNA. The sample contains about 400,000 distinct CDR3 sequences, 85% of them found a single time. The ten largest make up more than 0.09% of the sample. The sequencing sample was made of CD8+ T cells from PBMCs. The receptors shown here come from a human donor with multiple sclerosis.

The chain joins TRBV3-1 to TRBJ2-1; D perhaps matches TRBD1 (5 bases). This CDR3 has 14 residues. Germline lookup yields CDR1 LGHDT and CDR2 YNNKEL (reference sequence). With 0 bases removed from V and 8 bases from J, the gap between germline ends came to 11 bases. Here the CDR3 DNA reads TGTGCCAGCAGCCAAGAACTGGGGCATCATGAGCAGTTCTTC. This sequence encodes CASSQELGHHEQFF.

The rearrangement uses TRBV27 and TRBJ2-7, with 8 positions matching TRBD1. With 2 bases clipped from V and 5 bases from J, the junction kept 5 bases outside the gene matches. The germline V gene has CDR1 MNHEY and CDR2 SMNVEV (reference sequence). CDR3 length: 14 amino acids. The CDR3 protein is CASSLLSGGDEQYF. The DNA for the CDR3 is TGTGCCAGCAGTTTACTGTCAGGGGGCGACGAGCAGTACTTC.

The CDR3, as DNA: TGTGCCAGCAGTGAGGGACAGGGGTATCAGCCCCAGCATTTT. It yields the protein CASSEGQGYQPQHF. The rearrangement links TRBV6-1 to TRBJ1-5, with 10 nucleotides matching TRBD1. Germline CDR1 reads MNHNS; CDR2 reads SASEGT. This CDR3 has 14 residues. The junction had 1 base not matched to a gene; V was cut back by 3 bases and J by 5 bases.

This chain uses TRBV4-1 with TRBJ1-2; tentative D call: TRBD1 (5 bases). The length of the CDR3 is 17 residues. Trimming left V 3 bases short and J 4 bases short, with 21 bases between. Germline lookup yields CDR1 MGHRA and CDR2 YSYEKL. CDR3 sequence reads: CASSQGDGPLGSYGYTF. DNA for the CDR3: TGCGCCAGCAGCCAGGGGGACGGGCCACTAGGGAGCTATGGCTACACCTTC.

The chain combines TRBV29-1 with TRBJ2-7; possible D gene TRBD1, 5 bases. Per the germline V gene, CDR1 is SQVTM and CDR2 is ANQGSEA. The germline V and J ends were trimmed by 5 bases and 4 bases, with 15 bases remaining between them. The CDR3 is 13 amino acids. CDR3 nucleotide sequence: TGCAGCGTTACAACAGGTTCCGGGTACGAGCAGTACTTC. This gives the protein CSVTTGSGYEQYF.

This chain joins TRBV6-1 and TRBJ2-1; possibly TRBD1 for D (6 bases). The germline V gene has CDR1 MNHNS and CDR2 SASEGT. The V gene lost 5 bases and the J gene lost 0 bases, with 11 bases spanning the gap. The CDR3 has 15 amino acids. In nucleotides, the CDR3 is TGTGCCAGCAGTCCAGGGGTTAGCTCCTACAATGAGCAGTTCTTC. Translated, it gives CASSPGVSSYNEQFF.

The V and J genes are TRBV12-3 or TRBV12-4 and TRBJ1-5, with D possibly TRBD1 on 6 matching bases. The CDR3 extends over 19 amino acids. Trimming removed 0 bases from V and 0 bases from J, with 18 bases in between. The CDR3 region is CASSLASGAVVYSNQPQHF. The CDR3 nucleotides are TGTGCCAGCAGTTTAGCCTCGGGGGCAGTAGTCTATAGCAATCAGCCCCAGCATTTT.

The genes are TRBV4-1 and TRBJ2-1; D may be TRBD2 (6 bases). CDR3 size: 17 residues. V was cut by 4 bases and J by 4 bases, with 20 bases left in between. The V gene's germline CDR1 is MGHRA and CDR2 YSYEKL. CDR3 in amino acids: CASSPRAGTEAYNEQFF. The CDR3 coding sequence is TGCGCCAGCAGCCCACGAGCCGGGACTGAAGCTTACAATGAGCAGTTCTTC.

This clonotype came up a few times. The J gene is TRBJ1-2, the V gene TRBV5-4; no clear D. With 1 base removed from V and 2 bases from J, the gap between germline ends came to 12 bases. This CDR3 has 15 amino acids. Germline CDR1 SGHNT, CDR2 YYREEE (reference sequence). The CDR3 nucleotides are TGTGCCAGCAGCTTGAACGGATTTCAAAACTATGGCTACACCTTC. Amino acids: CASSLNGFQNYGYTF. The variable domain in full, completed from reference TRBV5-4 and TRBJ1-2, reads ETGVTQSPTHLIKTRGQQVTLRCSSQSGHNTVSWYQQALGQGPQFIFQYYREEENGRGNFPPRFSGLQFPNYSSELNVNALELDDSALYLCASSLNGFQNYGYTFGSGTRLTVV.

The chain employs TRBV5-4 and TRBJ2-7; D is undetermined. Germline-derived CDR1 and CDR2 are SGHNT and YYREEE (reference sequence). V was cut by 4 bases and J by 0 bases, with 14 bases left in between. The length of the CDR3 is 15 residues. The CDR3 nucleotides are TGTGCCAGCAGCCCTGATTTAGGGTCCTCCTACGAGCAGTACTTC. The encoded protein is CASSPDLGSSYEQYF.

This chain connects TRBV7-6 to TRBJ2-7, with D tentatively TRBD1 (5 bases). The V end lost 1 base, the J end lost 0 bases, and 10 bases lay between the germline ends. Germline CDR1 SGHVS, CDR2 FNYEAQ. This CDR3 spans 15 amino acids. DNA for the CDR3: TGTGCCAGCAGCTTAGATTTCGACAGCTCCTACGAGCAGTACTTC. Its translation is CASSLDFDSSYEQYF.

J is TRBJ1-1 and V is TRBV29-1; D not certain. The CDR3 runs to 12 residues. Trimming shortened V by 1 base and J by 7 bases, and 10 bases separated the two germline ends. Germline lookup yields CDR1 SQVTM and CDR2 ANQGSEA. This chain's CDR3 is CSVEATGYEAFF. Here the CDR3 DNA reads TGCAGCGTTGAAGCGACTGGTTATGAAGCTTTCTTT. The full variable domain, rest sourced from reference TRBV29-1 and TRBJ1-1, is SAVISQKPSRDICQRGTSLTIQCQVDSQVTMMFWYRQQPGQSLTLIATANQGSEATYESGFVIDKFPISRPNLTFSTLTVSNMSPEDSSIYLCSVEATGYEAFFGQGTRLTVV.

The genes are TRBV9 and TRBJ2-7, with D possibly TRBD1 on 6 matching bases. Germline V lookup: CDR1 SGDLS, CDR2 YYNGEE. The CDR3 spans 13 residues. V shed 3 bases and J shed 9 bases, with 16 bases lying between them. The CDR3 region is CASSAGQIDVQYF. The CDR3 nucleotides read TGTGCCAGCAGCGCCGGACAGATTGACGTGCAGTACTTC.

The rearrangement links TRBV27 to TRBJ2-7; 9 bases fit TRBD1. The CDR3 covers 15 residues. CDR1 and CDR2 (germline): MNHEY, SMNVEV (reference sequence). Unmatched junction bases numbered 6, after V lost 3 bases and J lost 3 bases. CDR3 region: CASSFSGTGIYEQYF. CDR3 bases: TGTGCCAGCAGTTTTTCCGGGACAGGGATCTACGAGCAGTACTTC.

This clonotype was found once. The chain has TRBV15 and TRBJ2-2, with D perhaps given as TRBD1 or TRBD2 (6 bases each). CDR3 length: 15 amino acids. V lost 7 bases, J lost 7 bases, and 19 bases lay in between. Germline loops: CDR1 LNHNV, CDR2 YYDKDF (reference sequence). The CDR3 coding sequence is TGTGCCACCAACGCCCGGGGGCCGAGGGGCGGGGAGCTGTTTTTT. Its translation: CATNARGPRGGELFF. The whole variable domain, filled in from reference TRBV15 and TRBJ2-2, reads DAMVIQNPRYQVTQFGKPVTLSCSQTLNHNVMYWYQQKSSQAPKLLFHYYDKDFNNEADTPDNFQSRRPNTSFCFLDIRSPGLGDTAMYLCATNARGPRGGELFFGEGSRLTVL.

The V and J genes are TRBV4-1 and TRBJ2-7; the match to TRBD2 covers 16 bases. Germline V gene sequence: CDR1 MGHRA, CDR2 YSYEKL. Trimming cost V 1 base and J 5 bases; bases outside gene matches: 2. This CDR3 contains 16 residues. CDR3 protein: CASSQGGTSGRDEQYF. CDR3 DNA: TGCGCCAGCAGCCAAGGCGGGACTAGCGGGAGGGACGAGCAGTACTTC.

V and J are TRBV10-3 and TRBJ1-1, with a possible D match to TRBD1 (5 bases). V gave up 0 bases and J gave up 3 bases, with 11 bases separating them. The germline gives CDR1 ENHRY, CDR2 SYGVKD. This CDR3 region has 15 residues. The CDR3 is CAISESSRVDTEAFF. DNA of the CDR3: TGTGCCATCAGTGAGTCTAGCAGGGTGGACACTGAAGCTTTCTTT.

In its sample, this clonotype was seen once. The chain joins TRBV5-6 to TRBJ1-2; D ambiguous. Trimming left V 0 bases short and J 10 bases short, with 22 bases between. The CDR3 runs to 16 residues. Per germline, CDR1 SGHDT and CDR2 YYEEEE. This CDR3 reads CASSLASWTAFPVYTF. The CDR3 region has the DNA TGTGCCAGCAGCTTGGCCTCTTGGACTGCATTCCCTGTCTACACCTTC.

This clonotype was seen a single time. This rearrangement joins TRBV5-1 to TRBJ1-2; D gene unclear. This CDR3 spans 12 amino acids. CDR1 and CDR2 from the germline V gene are SGHRS and YFSETQ. The V end lost 1 base, the J end lost 7 bases, and 8 bases lay between the germline ends. The CDR3 bases are TGCGCCAGCAGCTTGCACCTCGGTGGCTACACCTTC. Residues: CASSLHLGGYTF.

The V gene is TRBV4-1, the J gene TRBJ2-1, with D perhaps given as TRBD1 or TRBD2 (5 bases each). In germline, CDR1 is MGHRA, CDR2 YSYEKL. V was trimmed by 0 bases and J by 7 bases, leaving 10 bases between them. The CDR3 runs to 14 residues. CDR3 coding DNA: TGCGCCAGCAGCCAAGAAGGGACCGTGAATGAGCAGTTCTTC. Its translation is CASSQEGTVNEQFF.

This chain joins TRBV30 and TRBJ2-2; D may be TRBD1 or TRBD2 (5 bases each). The CDR3 runs to 13 residues. V was cut by 0 bases and J by 6 bases, with 8 bases left in between. The germline gives CDR1 GTSNPN, CDR2 SVGIG (reference sequence). CDR3 DNA sequence: TGTGCCTGGAGTGTACTGGGGGCCGGGGAGCTGTTTTTT. Translating gives CAWSVLGAGELFF.

This clonotype was observed a few times. The chain uses TRBV27 and TRBJ2-7, with D perhaps being TRBD1 or TRBD2 (5 bases each). This CDR3 region has 14 residues. V lost 5 bases, J lost 3 bases, and 14 bases lay in between. The germline gives CDR1 MNHEY, CDR2 SMNVEV (reference sequence). As DNA, the CDR3 is TGTGCCAGCAGTGTGGGGACGGGGTTCTACGAGCAGTACTTC. Its translation is CASSVGTGFYEQYF.

The V and J genes are TRBV6-5 and TRBJ1-4; 10 bases map to TRBD1. The V gene's germline CDR1 is MNHEY and CDR2 SVGAGI. Trimming cost V 5 bases and J 7 bases; bases outside gene matches: 7. CDR3 length equals 15 residues. CDR3 amino acids: CASSPRTGGSEKLFF. Here the CDR3 DNA reads TGTGCCAGCAGTCCCAGGACAGGGGGGAGTGAAAAACTGTTTTTT.

J is TRBJ2-7 and V is TRBV30; possible D gene TRBD1, 6 bases. The V end was cut by 1 base, the J end by 1 base, with 20 bases between. This CDR3 is 17 amino acids long. Germline-derived CDR1 and CDR2 are GTSNPN and SVGIG (reference sequence). CDR3 DNA sequence: TGTGCCTGGAGTGGGGAGATACTAGGGGACACATCCTACGAGCAGTACTTC. Translated, it gives CAWSGEILGDTSYEQYF.

This clonotype has only a few counts. The V gene is TRBV5-8, the J gene TRBJ1-1, with 8 bases matching TRBD1. Per the germline V gene, CDR1 is SGHTS and CDR2 is YDEGEE. This CDR3 spans 14 amino acids. V trimming: 2 bases; J trimming: 4 bases; junction bases outside the gene matches: 4. The chain's CDR3 is CASSFRTGTTEAFF. The CDR3 nucleotides are TGTGCCAGCAGCTTCCGGACAGGGACCACTGAAGCTTTCTTT.

This chain connects TRBV7-9 to TRBJ1-1; D ambiguous. Deletions cut 5 bases from V and 2 bases from J, with 9 bases between. The CDR3 is 13 amino acids. CDR1 SEHNR and CDR2 FQNEAQ come from the germline V gene (reference sequence). Here the CDR3 DNA reads TGTGCCAGCAGCCACGAAAACAACACTGAAGCTTTCTTT. Translated: CASSHENNTEAFF.

In this sample, this clonotype turned up a few times. The rearrangement links TRBV5-6 to TRBJ1-2, with 9 bases identical to TRBD1. The CDR3 spans 17 residues. The germline gives CDR1 SGHDT, CDR2 YYEEEE. The junction had 13 bases not matched to a gene; V was cut back by 0 bases and J by 7 bases. CDR3 residues: CASSLGTGVKMVIGYTF. CDR3 DNA: TGTGCCAGCAGCTTGGGGACAGGGGTAAAGATGGTTATTGGCTACACCTTC.